These 5 T cell receptor beta chains originate from one sample sequenced in a study of OX40 agonist ivuxolimab in advanced cancers. Here immunoSEQ multiplex PCR was the method, and the copy in TCRdb shows in-frame clones only, minus some. The sample consists of about 65,000 clones, roughly 87% of them appearing once. The sequencing used CD4+ or CD8+ T cells sorted from blood, collected in a trial of the OX40 agonist ivuxolimab. The source is an adult with an advanced solid tumor such as melanoma, head and neck, liver or kidney cancer.

The J gene is TRBJ2-7, the V gene TRBV5-6; 7 nucleotides align to TRBD1. CDR3 length equals 14 residues. After removal of 5 bases from V and 4 bases from J, the junction contained 9 bases not matched to a gene. Germline V lookup: CDR1 SGHDT, CDR2 YYEEEE. The CDR3 coding sequence is TGTGCCAGCAGTCCGCTGGGCAGGGGGTACGAGCAGTACTTC. It specifies CASSPLGRGYEQYF.

The rearrangement joins TRBV6-1 to TRBJ1-2; maybe TRBD1 (5 bases). V was pared by 2 bases and J by 6 bases, with 13 bases between. The CDR3 has 14 residues. The germline V gene encodes CDR1 MNHNS and CDR2 SASEGT. In DNA form, the CDR3 reads TGTGCCAGCAGTGAATCACAGGATAAGGATGGCTACACCTTC. Translation: CASSESQDKDGYTF.

The rearrangement links TRBV4-1 to TRBJ2-1; 8 positions agree with TRBD2. CDR3 size: 17 residues. V trimming: 1 base; J trimming: 6 bases; junction bases outside the gene matches: 11. Looked up from germline, CDR1 is MGHRA and CDR2 is YSYEKL. The CDR3 bases are TGCGCCAGCAGCCAAGGACTAGCGAGGCGTGGGCGCAATGAGCAGTTCTTC. The encoded protein is CASSQGLARRGRNEQFF.

This clone was seen once. This chain uses TRBV7-2 with TRBJ1-5; weak D call: TRBD1 (6 bases). Trimming removed 1 base from V and 3 bases from J, with 16 bases in between. Germline V gives CDR1 SGHTA, CDR2 FQGNSA. There are 17 residues in the CDR3. For the CDR3, the DNA is TGTGCCAGCAGCTTAGAGACAGGACGGGCAATCAATCAGCCCCAGCATTTT. Protein sequence: CASSLETGRAINQPQHF.

This clone showed up just once. The CDR3 DNA is TGCGCCAGCAAGCACTTGAACACCGGGGAGCTGTTTTTT. This sequence encodes CASKHLNTGELFF. This chain connects TRBV5-1 to TRBJ2-2, with D unresolved. CDR1 and CDR2 from the germline V gene are SGHRS and YFSETQ. Trimming stripped 6 bases from V and 1 base from J, with 7 bases between. The CDR3 has 13 residues.